The next 18 T cell receptor beta chains were all read from a single sample in a study of T-cell memory formation after mild COVID-19. TCRdb itself ran the 5' RACE reads through MiXCR, one entry per CDR3 protein. Of around 250,000 distinct CDR3 sequences in the sample, 15% were seen once. Sequenced: PBMCs or a T cell subset sorted from them (not recorded which). Receptors were obtained from an adult woman who had mild COVID-19 (a few samples of this study predate the infection). Cell type and time point are not known.

The gene calls are TRBV12-3 or TRBV12-4 and TRBJ2-1; D is uncertain. Trimming left V 7 bases short and J 0 bases short, with 16 bases between. The CDR3 sequence is 16 residues long. CDR3 sequence: CASTLDSTGSYNEQFF. DNA of the CDR3: TGTGCCAGCACCCTAGACTCCACGGGCTCCTACAATGAGCAGTTCTTC.

This clonotype was seen more than once but under ten times. This chain uses TRBV13 with TRBJ2-3; 7 nucleotides align to TRBD2. Unmatched junction bases numbered 2, after V lost 2 bases and J lost 0 bases. Germline-derived CDR1 and CDR2 are PRHDT and FYEKMQ (reference sequence). The CDR3 is 15 amino acids. CDR3 nucleotide sequence: TGTGCCAGCAGCTTAATCGGGGGGAGCACAGATACGCAGTATTTT. It specifies CASSLIGGSTDTQYF.

In this sample, this clonotype turned up once. V is TRBV4-2 and J is TRBJ2-7, with D perhaps TRBD2 (6 bases). The CDR3 is made up of 15 amino acids. V shed 2 bases and J shed 3 bases, with 14 bases lying between them. CDR1 is LGHNA, CDR2 YNFKEQ, per germline. This CDR3 is CASSQSSTRGYEQYF. The CDR3 DNA follows: TGTGCCAGCAGCCAATCCTCGACTAGGGGCTACGAGCAGTACTTC.

At least ten counts were recorded for this clonotype. V and J are TRBV7-2 and TRBJ2-3; 7 bases are a match to TRBD1. The germline V gene encodes CDR1 SGHTA and CDR2 FQGNSA. The CDR3 is 14 amino acids. V dropped 5 bases and J dropped 6; count of bases not matched to a gene: 8. CDR3 loop: CASSRKTGTDTQYF. CDR3 nucleotides: TGTGCCAGCAGCCGGAAGACAGGGACCGATACGCAGTATTTT.

To note about this clonotype: At one boundary the junction diverges from the germline segment, which might be a read error. The gene calls are TRBV12-3 or TRBV12-4 and TRBJ2-7; 9 nucleotides line up with TRBD2. The CDR3 covers 14 residues. DNA of the CDR3: TGTGCCAGCAGTTTAATCGGAACCTTAGCGGGAGAGAATTTC. It codes for CASSLIGTLAGENF.

The V gene is TRBV19, the J gene TRBJ2-6; weak D call: TRBD2 (5 bases). Trimming cost V 6 bases and J 4 bases, with 16 bases left between them. This CDR3 is 16 amino acids long. Germline V gene sequence: CDR1 LNHDA, CDR2 SQIVND (reference sequence). The CDR3 region is CASSQTRVAGANVLTF. The CDR3, as DNA: TGTGCCAGTAGCCAAACTAGGGTGGCCGGGGCCAACGTCCTGACTTTC. The variable domain in full, with the rest retrieved from reference TRBV19 and TRBJ2-6, is DGGITQSPKYLFRKEGQNVTLSCEQNLNHDAMYWYRQDPGQGLRLIYYSQIVNDFQKGDIAEGYSVSREKKESFPLTVTSAQKNPTAFYLCASSQTRVAGANVLTFGAGSRLTVL.

This clonotype occurred a few times. This chain links TRBV6-6 with TRBJ1-1; no firm D call. The CDR3 is 15 residues long. Germline lookup yields CDR1 MNHNY and CDR2 SVGAGI (reference sequence). With 6 bases removed from V and 0 bases from J, the gap between germline ends came to 14 bases. CDR3 coding DNA: TGTGCCAGCAGCTTCTCAGTGGGCATGAACACTGAAGCTTTCTTT. The encoded protein is CASSFSVGMNTEAFF.

This clonotype was recorded a few times. V gene TRBV7-9 combines with J gene TRBJ1-1, with 10 bases that match TRBD1. The CDR3 runs to 15 residues. CDR1 and CDR2 from the germline V gene are SEHNR and FQNEAQ (reference sequence). After removal of 4 bases from V and 4 bases from J, the junction contained 6 bases not matched to a gene. The CDR3 DNA reads as TGTGCCAGCAGCTCGACAGGGGGCTTGGGCACTGAAGCTTTCTTT. This gives the protein CASSSTGGLGTEAFF.

This sequence joins TRBV24-1 and TRBJ2-1, with D hard to call. V lost 4 bases, J lost 0 bases, and 9 bases lay in between. The CDR3 loop spans 15 amino acids. Germline loops: CDR1 KGHDR, CDR2 SFDVKD. The CDR3 sequence: CATSEGRRSYNEQFF. The DNA of the CDR3 is TGTGCCACCAGTGAGGGCCGGCGCTCCTACAATGAGCAGTTCTTC.

In the case of this clonotype: One end of the junction varies from germline; a read error may be responsible. The V call is TRBV5-6, the J call TRBJ1-4; 8 bases line up with TRBD1. This CDR3 comprises 13 residues. Germline values: CDR1 SGHDT, CDR2 YYEEEE. This chain's CDR3 is CASSLDRDEKLFF. The DNA of the CDR3 is TGTGCCAGCAGTTTGGACAGGGACGAAAAACTGTTTTTT.

This clonotype showed up just a few times. The chain links TRBV7-6 to TRBJ1-1, with TRBD1 as a possible D gene (5 bases). V was clipped by 4 bases and J by 10 bases, with 19 bases between them. This CDR3 spans 14 amino acids. Germline assignment: CDR1 SGHVS and CDR2 FNYEAQ. CDR3 sequence (DNA): TGTGCCAGCAGCTCCCCGGGCCGGACAAGGGGAGCTTTCTTT. Translating gives CASSSPGRTRGAFF.

The chain links TRBV24-1 to TRBJ2-3; D remains ambiguous. V was shortened by 4 bases and J by 2 bases, with 3 bases between the two germline ends. Germline lookup yields CDR1 KGHDR and CDR2 SFDVKD. There are 12 residues in the CDR3. Here the CDR3 reads CATSEFTDTQYF. The CDR3 DNA is TGTGCCACCAGTGAATTCACAGATACGCAGTATTTT.

This chain links TRBV29-1 with TRBJ2-7; TRBD2 aligns across 9 bases. J was trimmed by 2 bases and V by 6 bases; bases with no gene match: 17. Per the germline V gene, CDR1 is SQVTM and CDR2 is ANQGSEA. This CDR3 has 17 residues. The CDR3 nucleotides read TGCAGCGTGCTGATCCGGGGCATCGCTAGCGGGGCCTACGAGCAGTACTTC. Protein product: CSVLIRGIASGAYEQYF.

This clonotype was picked up a small number of times. The J gene is TRBJ1-6, the V gene TRBV13; 8 bases line up with TRBD1. The CDR3 sequence is 15 residues long. The germline CDR1 and CDR2 sequences are PRHDT and FYEKMQ (reference sequence). V lost 5 bases, J lost 5 bases, and 5 bases stayed unmatched. CDR3 nucleotide sequence: TGTGCCAGCAGCATCCAGACAGGGGATAATTCACCCCTCCACTTT. It codes for CASSIQTGDNSPLHF.

This chain uses TRBV7-9 with TRBJ1-3, with D uncertain. CDR1 is SEHNR, CDR2 FQNEAQ, per germline (reference sequence). This CDR3 has 15 amino acids. V lost 5 bases and J lost 1, with 12 bases in between. DNA of the CDR3: TGTGCCAGCAGCCCTCGCGGTCGGTCTGGAAACACCATATATTTT. Translated: CASSPRGRSGNTIYF.

The genes are TRBV6-2 or TRBV6-3 and TRBJ1-5; D is possibly TRBD1 (5 bases). The length of the CDR3 is 19 residues. V lost 0 bases and J 3 bases, leaving 21 bases between the germline ends. Germline V gene sequence: CDR1 MNHEY, CDR2 SVGEGT. The DNA for the CDR3 is TGTGCCAGCAGTTACTCGGGTTCGGGAACCAGGGACTACAATCAGCCCCAGCATTTT. Translation gives CASSYSGSGTRDYNQPQHF.

This clonotype was observed a few times. The chain carries TRBV3-1 and TRBJ1-2; 8 positions agree with TRBD1. Germline loops: CDR1 LGHDT, CDR2 YNNKEL (reference sequence). The trim removed 0 bases at V and 6 bases at J, leaving 6 bases unmatched. The CDR3 covers 15 residues. The chain's CDR3 is CASSQDRGQMHGYTF. The CDR3, as DNA: TGTGCCAGCAGCCAAGACAGGGGGCAAATGCATGGCTACACCTTC.

This chain joins TRBV11-3 and TRBJ2-3; possible D gene TRBD2, 5 bases. The V end lost 10 bases, the J end lost 1 base, and 12 bases lay between the germline ends. Germline CDR1 reads SGHNT; CDR2 reads YENEEA. This CDR3 is 13 amino acids long. This chain's CDR3 is CATGFGGTDTQYF. In DNA, the CDR3 is TGTGCCACCGGTTTCGGGGGCACAGATACGCAGTATTTT.